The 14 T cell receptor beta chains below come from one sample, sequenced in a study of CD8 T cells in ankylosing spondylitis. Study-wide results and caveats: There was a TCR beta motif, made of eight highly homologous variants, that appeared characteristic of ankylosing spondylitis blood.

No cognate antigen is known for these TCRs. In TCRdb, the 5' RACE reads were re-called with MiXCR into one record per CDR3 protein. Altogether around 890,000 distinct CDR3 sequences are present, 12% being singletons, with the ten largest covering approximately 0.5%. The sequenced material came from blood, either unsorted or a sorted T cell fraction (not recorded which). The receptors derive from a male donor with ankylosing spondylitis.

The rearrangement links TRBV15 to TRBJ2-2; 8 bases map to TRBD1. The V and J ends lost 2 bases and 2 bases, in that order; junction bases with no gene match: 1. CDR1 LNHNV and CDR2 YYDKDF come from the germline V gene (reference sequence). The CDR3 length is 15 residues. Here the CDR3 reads CATSRQGANTGELFF. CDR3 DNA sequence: TGTGCCACCAGCAGACAGGGGGCTAACACCGGGGAGCTGTTTTTT.

CDR3 residues: CSARPPWDFNEQFF. The CDR3 DNA sequence: TGCAGTGCTAGACCTCCTTGGGACTTCAATGAGCAGTTCTTC. The chain links TRBV20-1 to TRBJ2-1; possible D gene TRBD2, 6 bases. The CDR3 consists of 14 residues. Germline V gene data show CDR1 as DFQATT and CDR2 as SNEGSKA (reference sequence). Trimming shortened V by 2 bases and J by 6 bases, and 14 bases separated the two germline ends.

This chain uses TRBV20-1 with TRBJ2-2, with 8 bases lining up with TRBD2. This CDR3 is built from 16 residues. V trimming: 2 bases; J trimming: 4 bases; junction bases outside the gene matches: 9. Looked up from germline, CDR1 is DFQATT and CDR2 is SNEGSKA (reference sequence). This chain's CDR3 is CSARNPGSGATGELFF. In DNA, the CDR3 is TGCAGTGCTAGAAACCCGGGTAGCGGGGCCACCGGGGAGCTGTTTTTT.

In DNA, the CDR3 is TGTGCCAACACGGTCGTACAGGGGGCGAACACCGGGGAGCTGTTTTTT. It translates to CANTVVQGANTGELFF. The V call is TRBV7-9, the J call TRBJ2-2; 8 bases map to TRBD1. Trimming cost V 10 bases and J 0 bases; bases outside gene matches: 10. Germline V gene data show CDR1 as SEHNR and CDR2 as FQNEAQ (reference sequence). The CDR3 covers 16 residues. The complete variable domain, with remaining parts taken from reference TRBV7-9 and TRBJ2-2, reads DTGVSQNPRHKITKRGQNVTFRCDPISEHNRLYWYRQTLGQGPEFLTYFQNEAQLEKSRLLSDRFSAERPKGSFSTLEIQRTEQGDSAMYLCANTVVQGANTGELFFGEGSRLTVL.

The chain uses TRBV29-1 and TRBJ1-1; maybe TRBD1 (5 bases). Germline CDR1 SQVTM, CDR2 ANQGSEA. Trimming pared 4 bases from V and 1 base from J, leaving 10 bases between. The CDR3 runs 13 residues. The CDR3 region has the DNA TGCAGCGTTGTGGCAGGGACGAACACTGAAGCTTTCTTT. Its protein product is CSVVAGTNTEAFF. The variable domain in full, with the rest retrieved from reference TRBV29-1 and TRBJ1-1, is SAVISQKPSRDICQRGTSLTIQCQVDSQVTMMFWYRQQPGQSLTLIATANQGSEATYESGFVIDKFPISRPNLTFSTLTVSNMSPEDSSIYLCSVVAGTNTEAFFGQGTRLTVV.

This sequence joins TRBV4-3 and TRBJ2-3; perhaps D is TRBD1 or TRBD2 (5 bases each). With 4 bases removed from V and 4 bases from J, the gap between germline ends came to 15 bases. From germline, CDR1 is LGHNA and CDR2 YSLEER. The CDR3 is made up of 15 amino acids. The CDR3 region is CASSPRDLFPDTQYF. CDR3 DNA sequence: TGCGCCAGCAGCCCCCGGGACCTCTTCCCAGATACGCAGTATTTT.

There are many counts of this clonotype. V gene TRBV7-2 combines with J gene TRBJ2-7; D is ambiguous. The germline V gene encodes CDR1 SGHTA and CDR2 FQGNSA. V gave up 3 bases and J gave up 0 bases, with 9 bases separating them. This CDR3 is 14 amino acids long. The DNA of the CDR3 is TGTGCCAGCAGCTTGGACCGGTACTCCTACGAGCAGTACTTC. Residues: CASSLDRYSYEQYF.

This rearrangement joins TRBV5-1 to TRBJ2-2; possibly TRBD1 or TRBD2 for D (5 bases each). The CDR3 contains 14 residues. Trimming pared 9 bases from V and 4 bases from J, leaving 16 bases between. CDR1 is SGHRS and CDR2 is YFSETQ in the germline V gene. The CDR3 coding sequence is TGCGCCACCGGGACGGCCGCTTTCACCGGGGAGCTGTTTTTT. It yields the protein CATGTAAFTGELFF.

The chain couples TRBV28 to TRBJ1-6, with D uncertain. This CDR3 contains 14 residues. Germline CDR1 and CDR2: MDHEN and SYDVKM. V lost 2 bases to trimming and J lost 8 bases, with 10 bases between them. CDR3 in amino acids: CASSLAADYSPLHF. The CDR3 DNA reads TGTGCCAGCAGTTTAGCGGCAGATTATTCACCCCTCCACTTT.

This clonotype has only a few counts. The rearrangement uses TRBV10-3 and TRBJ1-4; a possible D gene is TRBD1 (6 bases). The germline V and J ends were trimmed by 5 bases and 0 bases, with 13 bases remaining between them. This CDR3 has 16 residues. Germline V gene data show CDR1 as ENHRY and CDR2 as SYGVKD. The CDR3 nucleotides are TGTGCCATCAGTCAACAATGGACAGCAACTAATGAAAAACTGTTTTTT. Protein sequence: CAISQQWTATNEKLFF.

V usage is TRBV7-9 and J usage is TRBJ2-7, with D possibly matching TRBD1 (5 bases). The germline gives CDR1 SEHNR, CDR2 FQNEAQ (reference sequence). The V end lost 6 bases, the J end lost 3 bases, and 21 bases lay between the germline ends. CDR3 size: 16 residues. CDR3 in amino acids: CASSSPRQNPGYEQYF. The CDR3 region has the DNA TGTGCCAGCAGTTCCCCCAGACAGAACCCTGGCTACGAGCAGTACTTC.

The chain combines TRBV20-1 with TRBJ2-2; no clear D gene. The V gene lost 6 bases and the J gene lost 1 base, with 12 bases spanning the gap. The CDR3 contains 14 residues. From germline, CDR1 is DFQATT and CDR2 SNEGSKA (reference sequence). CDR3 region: CSAPNQENTGELFF. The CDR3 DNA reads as TGCAGTGCCCCTAACCAGGAGAACACCGGGGAGCTGTTTTTT.

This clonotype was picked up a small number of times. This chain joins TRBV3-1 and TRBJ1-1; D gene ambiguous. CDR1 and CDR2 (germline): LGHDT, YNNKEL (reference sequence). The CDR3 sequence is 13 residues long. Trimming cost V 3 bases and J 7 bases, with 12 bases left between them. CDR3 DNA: TGTGCCAGCAGCCACCCGGGAGGTGGTGAAGCTTTCTTT. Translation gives CASSHPGGGEAFF.

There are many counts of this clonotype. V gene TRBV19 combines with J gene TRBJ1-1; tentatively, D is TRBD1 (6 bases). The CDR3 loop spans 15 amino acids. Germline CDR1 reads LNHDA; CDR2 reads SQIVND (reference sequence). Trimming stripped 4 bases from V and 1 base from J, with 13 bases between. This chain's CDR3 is CASSTAWGQNTEAFF. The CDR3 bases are TGTGCCAGTAGTACAGCATGGGGGCAGAACACTGAAGCTTTCTTT.